This T cell receptor (beta chain) derives from a study of blood T cell repertoires in COVID-19. Overall study context: Whether acute or convalescent, the COVID-19 samples came from the United States, Italy and Spain.

As originally analysed: Nucleated cell counts were estimated from reference gene primer amplification. Sequencing used immunoSEQ multiplex PCR; TCRdb keeps in-frame clones, though not all of them. V, J and clone size were drawn from that table, and D and trimming were deduced from the DNA. The table includes more than 90,000 clones, roughly 90% detected once. The receptor was derived from a man in his 70s who had recovered from COVID-19. Material: peripheral blood.

This CDR3 reads CASSEWTSGNNEQFF. In DNA, the CDR3 is TGCGCCAGCAGTGAGTGGACTAGCGGGAACAATGAGCAGTTCTTC. This chain joins TRBV10-1 and TRBJ2-1, with 12 bases identical to TRBD2. V dropped 1 base and J dropped 5; count of bases not matched to a gene: 0. Germline lookup yields CDR1 WNHNN and CDR2 SYGVQD (reference sequence). The CDR3 is 15 residues long.